This is a list of T cell receptor beta chains from one sample in a study of T cells in Graves' hyperthyroidism and ophthalmopathy. TCRdb reprocessed the multiplex PCR reads via MiXCR and lists one record per CDR3 protein. The sample holds around 300,000 distinct CDR3 sequences; over 11% are singletons and the top ten take around 23%. Material: blood. These receptors were obtained from a woman between 25 and 40 years old with Graves' hyperthyroidism. The CDR3 runs from the conserved cysteine through the conserved F or W. Fields, in order: clone size, V gene, J gene, D gene, CDR3 protein, CDR3 DNA. A D gene is named only where the DNA matches it firmly. Only some rows state a clone size, as once, few, many or a class for expanded clones.

>NA|TRBV30|TRBJ2-7|NA
CAWSVRVGLAFEQYF
TGTGCCTGGAGTGTACGAGTTGGATTGGCGTTCGAGCAGTACTTC
>few|TRBV7-8|TRBJ2-1|NA
CASRPRFLGNEQFF
TGTGCCAGCAGGCCTAGGTTCCTTGGCAATGAGCAGTTCTTC
>many|TRBV28|TRBJ1-2|NA
CASSLWGPQGREGYGYTF
TGTGCCAGCAGTTTATGGGGCCCACAGGGAAGAGAAGGCTACGGCTACACCTTC
>many|TRBV7-8|TRBJ2-7|NA
CASSLVRADEQYF
TGTGCCAGCAGCTTAGTCAGGGCTGACGAGCAGTACTTC
>many|TRBV7-2|TRBJ1-1|NA
CASSADGGSEAFF
TGTGCCAGCAGCGCAGACGGGGGGTCTGAAGCTTTCTTT
>many|TRBV27|TRBJ1-5|NA
CASSKFREKPQHF
TGTGCCAGCAGCAAATTCCGGGAAAAGCCCCAGCATTTT
>many|TRBV2|TRBJ2-3|NA
CASRVDSHVDTQYF
TGTGCCAGCAGGGTGGACAGCCACGTAGATACGCAGTATTTT
>few|TRBV6-6|TRBJ2-1|TRBD2
CASSYEAGGPGDEQFF
TGTGCCAGCAGTTACGAGGCGGGAGGGCCTGGGGATGAGCAGTTCTTC
>few|TRBV7-2|TRBJ1-5|TRBD1
CASSTSPGTGNNQPQHF
TGTGCCAGCAGCACGAGTCCCGGGACAGGGAACAATCAGCCCCAGCATTTT
>NA|TRBV7-9|TRBJ2-1|TRBD1
CASSLDDRGLGEQFF
TGTGCCAGCAGCTTAGACGACAGGGGGCTCGGTGAGCAGTTCTTC
>once|TRBV11-2|TRBJ2-1|NA
CASGGLKRGVGQLDQFF
TGTGCCAGCGGGGGACTTAAAAGGGGGGTTGGACAACTAGATCAGTTCTTC
>NA|TRBV18|TRBJ2-3|NA
CASSPKGASTDTQYF
TGTGCCAGCTCACCAAAAGGGGCTAGCACAGATACGCAGTATTTT
>many|TRBV29-1|TRBJ1-1|NA
CSGKDSGTEAFF
TGCAGCGGCAAGGACAGTGGCACTGAAGCTTTCTTT
>many|TRBV11-2|TRBJ2-7|TRBD2
CASSSASGSYEQYF
TGTGCCAGCAGCTCCGCTAGCGGGAGCTACGAGCAGTACTTC
>many|TRBV7-9|TRBJ2-1|NA
CASSDSWGNEQFF
TGTGCCAGCAGCGACTCTTGGGGGAATGAGCAGTTCTTC
>NA|TRBV18|TRBJ2-7|TRBD1
CASSTGTGFDEQYF
TGTGCCAGCTCAACCGGGACAGGGTTCGACGAGCAGTACTTC
>many|TRBV11-2|TRBJ2-1|NA
CASSKQLDLNEQFF
TGTGCCAGCAGCAAGCAACTAGACCTCAATGAGCAGTTCTTC
>many|TRBV5-1|TRBJ1-1|NA
CASSLAGRTMNTEAFF
TGCGCCAGCAGCTTGGCGGGACGGACAATGAACACTGAAGCTTTCTTT
>NA|TRBV10-3|TRBJ2-7|NA
CASSGEVNTGEQYF
TGTGCCTCATCGGGGGAAGTAAACACCGGGGAGCAGTACTTC
>NA|TRBV15|TRBJ1-5|NA
CATSNPGPANQPQHF
TGTGCCACCAGCAACCCCGGGCCCGCCAATCAGCCCCAGCATTTT
>many|TRBV12-3/TRBV12-4|TRBJ1-3|TRBD1
CASSLQGGENTIYF
TGTGCCAGCAGCCTACAGGGGGGTGAAAACACCATATATTTT
>many|TRBV6-1|TRBJ2-5|TRBD2
CASMGELAGETQYF
TGTGCCAGCATGGGTGAACTAGCGGGGGAGACCCAGTACTTC
>many|TRBV9|TRBJ2-1|NA
CASSPGIHFTNEQFF
TGTGCCAGCAGCCCCGGGATACATTTCACTAATGAGCAGTTCTTC
>NA|TRBV28|TRBJ2-2|NA
CASSLSGQNTGELFF
TGTGCCAGCAGTTTGTCTGGACAGAACACCGGGGAGCTGTTTTTT
>many|TRBV20-1|TRBJ2-3|TRBD2
CSARPLAGFTDTQYF
TGCAGTGCTCGTCCCCTAGCGGGGTTCACAGATACGCAGTATTTT
>many|TRBV29-1|TRBJ2-5|TRBD1
CSVLGQGQRETQYF
TGCAGCGTTTTGGGACAGGGTCAAAGGGAGACCCAGTACTTC
>few|TRBV5-1|TRBJ2-7|TRBD2
CASSRDQLAGSSYEQYF
TGCGCCAGCAGCCGGGACCAACTAGCGGGAAGCTCCTACGAGCAGTACTTC
>NA|TRBV18|TRBJ2-5|TRBD2
CASSPRWLAGLIETQYF
TGTGCCAGCTCACCTCGTTGGCTAGCGGGATTGATAGAGACCCAGTACTTC
>many|TRBV2|TRBJ1-2|NA
CASSERNGLGLLFLLAGGYTF
TGTGCCAGCAGTGAACGCAACGGCCTTGGGCTCCTATTCCTGTTAGCAGGGGGCTACACCTTC
>NA|TRBV7-2|TRBJ1-5|NA
CASSYRGGDRQPQHF
TGTGCCAGCAGCTACCGGGGGGGGGATCGGCAGCCCCAGCATTTT
>many|TRBV12-3/TRBV12-4|TRBJ1-1|NA
CASSFFFLAGGGEGAFF
TGTGCCAGCAGTTTCTTCTTTTTGGCCGGTGGGGGAGAAGGAGCTTTCTTT
>many|TRBV12-3/TRBV12-4|TRBJ2-2|TRBD2
CASSRKTSWGGELFF
TGTGCCAGCAGTCGAAAGACTAGCTGGGGCGGGGAGCTGTTTTTT
>many|TRBV28|TRBJ2-7|NA
CASSITASYEQYF
TGTGCCAGCAGCATAACAGCCTCCTACGAGCAGTACTTC
>many|TRBV11-2|TRBJ2-1|TRBD1
CASSPDRGVYNEQFF
TGTGCCAGCAGCCCAGACAGGGGAGTATACAATGAGCAGTTCTTC
>few|TRBV4-1|TRBJ2-7|TRBD1
CASSQATGWGYEQYF
TGCGCCAGCAGCCAGGCGACAGGGTGGGGCTACGAGCAGTACTTC
>many|TRBV28|TRBJ1-2|NA
CASSLEAGRGYTF
TGTGCCAGCAGTTTGGAAGCAGGGCGAGGCTACACCTTC
>many|TRBV20-1|TRBJ2-7|NA
CSANRALVSRNEQYF
TGCAGTGCTAACCGTGCGTTAGTAAGCCGAAACGAGCAGTACTTC
>many|TRBV30|TRBJ2-7|NA
CAWSQGALPYEQYF
TGTGCCTGGTCCCAAGGGGCTCTCCCCTACGAGCAGTACTTC
>many|TRBV20-1|TRBJ1-1|TRBD1
CSARTGGNTEAFF
TGCAGTGCCAGGACAGGGGGAAACACTGAAGCTTTCTTT
>many|TRBV6-1|TRBJ2-1|TRBD1
CASRGQGIRNEQFF
TGTGCCAGCAGAGGACAGGGGATTCGGAATGAGCAGTTCTTC
>NA|TRBV3-1|TRBJ2-7|NA
CASSPFYLYEQYF
TGTGCCAGCAGCCCATTCTACTTATACGAGCAGTACTTC
>NA|TRBV7-2|TRBJ2-7|NA
CASSSSVDGSWYEQYF
TGTGCCAGCAGCTCCAGCGTCGACGGGAGTTGGTACGAGCAGTACTTC
>many|TRBV11-2|TRBJ2-1|TRBD2
CASSLVASGFNEQFF
TGTGCCAGCAGCTTAGTCGCTAGCGGCTTCAATGAGCAGTTCTTC
>many|TRBV28|TRBJ2-7|TRBD2
CASSQGTSYEQYF
TGTGCCAGCAGCCAGGGGACTAGCTACGAGCAGTACTTC
>many|TRBV24-1|TRBJ2-5|NA
CATSGGNKEETQYF
TGTGCCACCTCAGGGGGGAATAAAGAAGAGACCCAGTACTTC
>many|TRBV28|TRBJ1-2|NA
CASSRQGWGYGYTF
TGTGCCAGCAGTCGCCAGGGCTGGGGGTATGGCTACACCTTC
>NA|TRBV19|TRBJ2-6|NA
CASSIALTGTGANVLTF
TGTGCCAGTAGTATCGCCCTGACTGGAACTGGGGCCAACGTCCTGACTTTC
>many|TRBV2|TRBJ2-5|TRBD2
CASIQILLAGGETQYF
TGTGCCAGCATCCAAATCCTACTAGCGGGAGGAGAGACCCAGTACTTC
>few|TRBV12-3/TRBV12-4|TRBJ1-5|NA
CASSFSGRNQPQHF
TGTGCCAGCAGTTTCTCAGGGAGGAATCAGCCCCAGCATTTT
>NA|TRBV5-1|TRBJ1-1|TRBD1
CASSLVFRGLRQVNTEAFF
TGCGCCAGCAGCTTGGTTTTTAGGGGGCTCCGTCAAGTGAACACTGAAGCTTTCTTT
>many|TRBV27|TRBJ2-2|TRBD1
CASHPGQGVTGELFF
TGTGCCAGTCACCCGGGACAGGGAGTTACCGGGGAGCTGTTTTTT
>NA|TRBV6-5|TRBJ1-2|NA
CASSYFNYGYTF
TGTGCCAGCAGTTACTTTAACTATGGCTACACCTTC
>many|TRBV28|TRBJ2-5|NA
CASSKASVETQYF
TGTGCCAGCAGTAAGGCTAGTGTAGAGACCCAGTACTTC
>few|TRBV12-5|TRBJ2-3|TRBD2
CASLTSGTDTQYF
TGTGCTTCCTTGACTAGCGGCACAGATACGCAGTATTTT
>many|TRBV5-6|TRBJ2-7|TRBD2
CASSRTSATYEQYF
TGTGCCAGCAGCCGCACTAGCGCGACCTACGAGCAGTACTTC